A single sample is the source of the 30 T cell receptor beta chains below, sequenced in a study of blood T cells in healthy people across ages. Next came a second PCR, run for about 7 to 11 cycles, which used a sample-barcoded 5' primer along with a J-beta primer mix. TCRdb fed the 5' RACE reads into MiXCR, producing one record per CDR3 protein. This sample has about 700,000 distinct CDR3 sequences, with about 32% found just once. Sequencing was carried out using blood. These receptors all stem from a woman of 80 years or more in good health.

This clonotype has ten or more counts. The V gene is TRBV20-1, the J gene TRBJ2-1; 11 nucleotides match TRBD2. The CDR3 sequence is 19 residues long. Germline CDR1 DFQATT, CDR2 SNEGSKA (reference sequence). The J segment lost 0 bases and the V segment lost 0 bases, leaving 10 bases of the junction unmatched. The CDR3 spells CSAREYLAGGQYSYNEQFF. For the CDR3, the DNA is TGCAGTGCTAGAGAATACCTAGCGGGGGGACAATACTCCTACAATGAGCAGTTCTTC.

The sample holds many counts of this clonotype. The chain uses TRBV20-1 and TRBJ2-7; 8 bases match TRBD1. This CDR3 is 15 amino acids long. Germline CDR1 is DFQATT and CDR2 is SNEGSKA (reference sequence). V shed 2 bases, J shed 1 base, and the junction held 7 bases outside the gene matches. CDR3 nucleotides: TGCAGTGCTAGACCGACAGGGGCGGCGTCCTACGAGCAGTACTTC. Translating gives CSARPTGAASYEQYF.

The chain employs TRBV20-1 and TRBJ1-1, with D perhaps matching TRBD1 (6 bases). The CDR3 length is 13 residues. Germline assignment: CDR1 DFQATT and CDR2 SNEGSKA (reference sequence). DNA for the CDR3: TGCAGACCTACAGGGCTCGGGAACACTGAAGCTTTCTTT. It is translated as CRPTGLGNTEAFF.

There are many counts of this clonotype. The chain joins TRBV7-2 to TRBJ1-2, with D unclear. The ends were cut back, 0 bases at V and 3 bases at J, with 11 bases in the middle. The CDR3 covers 15 residues. Germline-derived CDR1 and CDR2 are SGHTA and FQGNSA. CDR3 region: CASSLAFRSDYGYTF. In nucleotides, the CDR3 is TGTGCCAGCAGCTTAGCATTCAGGAGTGACTATGGCTACACCTTC.

This clonotype has only one observation. The chain links TRBV29-1 to TRBJ2-4, with 9 nucleotides matching TRBD1. The tail of the sequence fits TRBJ2-7 better, so the J call may be wrong. This CDR3 comprises 13 residues. Per the germline V gene, CDR1 is SQVTM and CDR2 is ANQGSEA. In DNA form, the CDR3 reads TGCAGCGTTCCGGGACAGGGTGCCTACGAGCAGTACTTC. It translates to CSVPGQGAYEQYF.

As to this clonotype: A much larger clone differs by one base, so this may be a read error. This chain links TRBV6-6 with TRBJ2-1; D call uncertain. This CDR3 contains 16 residues. Germline V gives CDR1 MNHNY, CDR2 SVGAGI (reference sequence). This CDR3 reads CAGSSELMSSYNEQFF. DNA of the CDR3: TGTGCCGGCAGTTCCGAGCTCATGAGCTCCTACAATGAGCAGTTCTTC.

This clonotype came up many times. The chain has TRBV2 and TRBJ2-1, with TRBD1 identical over 9 bases. Germline CDR1 SNHLY, CDR2 FYNNEI. With 9 bases clipped from V and 6 bases from J, the junction kept 9 bases outside the gene matches. The CDR3 has 14 amino acids. The CDR3 region is CASKSGTGPNEQFF. CDR3 coding DNA: TGTGCCAGTAAATCCGGGACAGGGCCCAATGAGCAGTTCTTC.

The rearrangement uses TRBV4-3 and TRBJ2-6; 8 nucleotides match TRBD1. The V and J ends lost 0 bases and 4 bases, in that order; junction bases with no gene match: 8. This CDR3 has 18 residues. Germline CDR1 and CDR2: LGHNA and YSLEER. CDR3: CASSQEVGQDIGANVLTF. The CDR3 bases are TGCGCCAGCAGCCAAGAAGTGGGACAGGACATAGGGGCCAACGTCCTGACTTTC.

The chain employs TRBV29-1 and TRBJ1-2, with D uncertain. This CDR3 contains 11 residues. The ends were cut back, 3 bases at V and 6 bases at J, with 8 bases in the middle. The V gene's germline CDR1 is SQVTM and CDR2 ANQGSEA. The CDR3 protein is CSVERANGYTF. Here the CDR3 DNA reads TGCAGCGTTGAGAGGGCCAATGGCTACACCTTC. Variable domain in full (rest from reference TRBV29-1 and TRBJ1-2): SAVISQKPSRDICQRGTSLTIQCQVDSQVTMMFWYRQQPGQSLTLIATANQGSEATYESGFVIDKFPISRPNLTFSTLTVSNMSPEDSSIYLCSVERANGYTFGSGTRLTVV.

This clonotype has ten or more counts. The rearrangement uses TRBV2 and TRBJ2-3; 10 bases are a match to TRBD2. J was trimmed by 6 bases and V by 9 bases; bases with no gene match: 15. The germline CDR1 and CDR2 sequences are SNHLY and FYNNEI. The CDR3 is 16 residues long. CDR3 amino acids: CASREWASGGFDTQYF. CDR3 DNA sequence: TGTGCCAGTAGGGAGTGGGCTAGCGGGGGTTTTGATACGCAGTATTTT.

V usage is TRBV7-2 and J usage is TRBJ2-3; 10 bases agree with TRBD2. Germline CDR1 reads SGHTA; CDR2 reads FQGNSA. V lost 1 base to trimming and J lost 3 bases; unmatched junction nucleotides: 10. The CDR3 has 18 amino acids. DNA for the CDR3: TGTGCCAGCAGCTTAGAGGCTAGCGGGAGTGCTGGGACAGATACGCAGTATTTT. This sequence encodes CASSLEASGSAGTDTQYF. Complete variable domain (other parts from reference TRBV7-2 and TRBJ2-3): GAGVSQSPSNKVTEKGKDVELRCDPISGHTALYWYRQSLGQGLEFLIYFQGNSAPDKSGLPSDRFSAERTGGSVSTLTIQRTQQEDSAVYLCASSLEASGSAGTDTQYFGPGTRLTVL.

Ten or more counts support this clonotype. The chain has TRBV7-6 and TRBJ1-1; TRBD1 matches 9 bases. The J segment lost 9 bases and the V segment lost 5 bases, leaving 7 bases of the junction unmatched. CDR3 length equals 13 residues. Germline V gene sequence: CDR1 SGHVS, CDR2 FNYEAQ. CDR3 in DNA: TGTGCCAGCAGCCTAAGACAGGGGGAAAAAGCTTTCTTT. Its protein is CASSLRQGEKAFF.

This clonotype showed up just once. The rearrangement uses TRBV20-1 and TRBJ2-7, with D possibly TRBD1 on 6 matching bases. The germline V and J ends were trimmed by 7 bases and 2 bases, with 18 bases remaining between them. CDR3 size: 14 residues. Germline assignment: CDR1 DFQATT and CDR2 SNEGSKA (reference sequence). CDR3 loop: CSVQGSGDPYEQYF. CDR3 bases: TGCAGTGTTCAGGGGAGTGGGGACCCCTACGAGCAGTACTTC.

This chain links TRBV10-3 with TRBJ2-1; 7 nucleotides align to TRBD2. V dropped 11 bases and J dropped 8; count of bases not matched to a gene: 15. Germline lookup yields CDR1 ENHRY and CDR2 SYGVKD. The CDR3 sequence is 14 residues long. In DNA form, the CDR3 reads TGTGCCCTAGCTAGCGGAAACAGCCCGGATGAGCAGTTCTTC. Translated, it gives CALASGNSPDEQFF.

The sample holds many counts of this clonotype. This chain links TRBV5-1 with TRBJ2-7, with a tentative D call TRBD2 (5 bases). Germline V gene lookup returns CDR1 SGHRS and CDR2 YFSETQ. CDR3 size: 13 residues. V was pared by 1 base and J by 6 bases, with 11 bases between. DNA of the CDR3: TGCGCCAGCAGCTTGACGACTCGGGGCGAGCAGTACTTC. This gives the protein CASSLTTRGEQYF.

This clonotype appeared a few times. The rearrangement links TRBV5-5 to TRBJ1-2; possible D gene TRBD1, 5 bases. Germline V gives CDR1 SGHKS, CDR2 YYEKEE (reference sequence). The CDR3 has 15 amino acids. V shed 4 bases and J shed 10 bases, with 23 bases lying between them. The CDR3 protein is CASSGTDSGPGSYTF. CDR3 in DNA: TGTGCCAGCAGCGGCACCGATTCCGGCCCAGGGTCCTACACCTTC.

At least ten counts were recorded for this clonotype. This chain uses TRBV18 with TRBJ1-2, with D unresolved. V was trimmed by 0 bases and J by 5 bases, leaving 16 bases between them. The CDR3 length is 16 residues. The germline V gene has CDR1 KGHSH and CDR2 LQKENI. CDR3 in amino acids: CASSPPPGTRAYGYTF. In nucleotides, the CDR3 is TGTGCCAGCTCACCACCCCCGGGAACGAGGGCGTATGGCTACACCTTC.

This clonotype was seen repeatedly, ten times or more. J is TRBJ2-1 and V is TRBV5-1; the match to TRBD2 covers 11 bases. From germline, CDR1 is SGHRS and CDR2 YFSETQ. V was clipped by 3 bases and J by 4 bases; unmatched bases: 6. The CDR3 consists of 16 residues. CDR3 sequence reads: CASSSLAGGGYNEQFF. The CDR3 DNA is TGCGCCAGCAGCTCCCTAGCGGGGGGCGGATACAATGAGCAGTTCTTC.

This clonotype was seen at least ten times. This sequence joins TRBV6-1 and TRBJ2-1; 12 nucleotides agree with TRBD1. CDR3 length: 17 residues. From germline, CDR1 is MNHNS and CDR2 SASEGT. The ends lost 2 bases at V and 2 bases at J; junction bases unmatched: 4. The CDR3 spells CASSEMGTGGPYNEQFF. CDR3 nucleotides: TGTGCCAGCAGTGAAATGGGGACAGGGGGCCCCTACAATGAGCAGTTCTTC.

This clonotype has a count of ten or more. The V and J genes are TRBV6-6 and TRBJ1-2; the D is unclear. Trimming left V 5 bases short and J 4 bases short, with 17 bases between. The CDR3 consists of 15 residues. The germline V gene has CDR1 MNHNY and CDR2 SVGAGI (reference sequence). The CDR3 reads CASSPWLESGYGYTF. In nucleotides, the CDR3 is TGTGCCAGCAGTCCCTGGTTGGAATCGGGCTATGGCTACACCTTC.

This clonotype was seen only a few times. The chain recombines TRBV9 with TRBJ2-2; D not certain. This CDR3 is 13 amino acids long. CDR1 is SGDLS and CDR2 is YYNGEE in the germline V gene. The germline V and J ends were trimmed by 0 bases and 9 bases, with 9 bases remaining between them. The CDR3: CASSVGASRELFF. For the CDR3, the DNA is TGTGCCAGCAGCGTAGGGGCATCCCGGGAGCTGTTTTTT.

This clonotype was counted a few times. The gene calls are TRBV5-1 and TRBJ1-1; possibly TRBD1 for D (5 bases). This CDR3 is 14 amino acids long. Germline V gene data show CDR1 as SGHRS and CDR2 as YFSETQ. V shed 1 base and J shed 4 bases, with 11 bases lying between them. The CDR3, as DNA: TGCGCCAGCAGCTTGTTGCCAGGGAGCACTGAAGCTTTCTTT. It codes for CASSLLPGSTEAFF.

This clonotype was detected a few times. CDR3 DNA sequence: TGTGCCAGCAGTTACTCGAAGGGGAATCAGCCCCAGCATTTT. Protein sequence: CASSYSKGNQPQHF. The chain is built from TRBV6-2 or TRBV6-3 and TRBJ1-5, with D maybe TRBD1 (5 bases). Per the germline V gene, CDR1 is MNHEY and CDR2 is SVGEGT. The CDR3 spans 14 residues. V dropped 0 bases and J dropped 4 bases, with 7 bases sitting between them.

V gene TRBV9 combines with J gene TRBJ2-3; D is perhaps TRBD2 (6 bases). The CDR3 has 16 amino acids. From germline, CDR1 is SGDLS and CDR2 YYNGEE. Trimming removed 4 bases at V and 1 base at J, with 16 bases between. In DNA form, the CDR3 reads TGTGCCAGCAGCCCGGCGGGGAGCGTAGGCACAGATACGCAGTATTTT. Protein sequence: CASSPAGSVGTDTQYF.

The rearrangement links TRBV5-1 to TRBJ2-3; TRBD2 might be the D (5 bases). The CDR3 loop spans 13 amino acids. Per the germline V gene, CDR1 is SGHRS and CDR2 is YFSETQ. V was clipped by 4 bases and J by 2 bases, with 8 bases between them. CDR3 DNA sequence: TGCGCCAGCAGCCAAGCGGCCACAGATACGCAGTATTTT. This encodes CASSQAATDTQYF.

V is TRBV5-1 and J is TRBJ2-1; TRBD2 aligns across 8 bases. From germline, CDR1 is SGHRS and CDR2 YFSETQ. The CDR3 runs to 17 residues. Trimming took 4 bases from V and 5 from J; bases not matched to a gene: 14. CDR3 amino acids: CASSVDPGGPTNNEQFF. The DNA of the CDR3 is TGCGCCAGCAGCGTGGATCCGGGGGGGCCTACGAACAATGAGCAGTTCTTC. Based on the CDR3 plus reference TRBV5-1 and TRBJ2-1, the full variable domain is KAGVTQTPRYLIKTRGQQVTLSCSPISGHRSVSWYQQTPGQGLQFLFEYFSETQRNKGNFPGRFSGRQFSNSRSEMNVSTLELGDSALYLCASSVDPGGPTNNEQFFGPGTRLTVL.

This clonotype was observed a few times. The chain links TRBV6-5 to TRBJ2-7, with D unclear. CDR1 is MNHEY and CDR2 is SVGAGI in the germline V gene. V was pared by 0 bases and J by 3 bases, with 12 bases between. This CDR3 contains 15 residues. The CDR3 nucleotides are TGTGCCAGCAGTTACTCCCGAGCAGGTAACTACGAGCAGTACTTC. Protein: CASSYSRAGNYEQYF.

This clonotype was seen ten or more times. This rearrangement joins TRBV7-3 to TRBJ2-1; the match to TRBD1 covers 7 bases. This CDR3 region has 12 residues. From germline, CDR1 is SGHTA and CDR2 FQGTGA. The J segment lost 12 bases and the V segment lost 5 bases, leaving 7 bases of the junction unmatched. The CDR3 reads CASSADRFMQFF. CDR3 coding DNA: TGTGCCAGCAGCGCGGACAGGTTTATGCAGTTCTTC.

Points on this clonotype: A clone one base away is much larger, so this may be a read error. The V and J genes are TRBV7-9 and TRBJ2-2, with D hard to call. The germline CDR1 and CDR2 sequences are SEHNR and FQNEAQ (reference sequence). The CDR3 spans 11 residues. V was shortened by 5 bases and J by 4 bases, with 2 bases between the two germline ends. The CDR3 loop is CASSPTGELFF. CDR3 nucleotide sequence: TGTGCCAGCAGCCCCACCGGGGAGCTGTTTTTT.

Ten or more counts support this clonotype. The chain uses TRBV6-2 or TRBV6-3 and TRBJ2-1; tentative D call: TRBD1 (6 bases). The CDR3 extends over 13 amino acids. The V and J ends lost 0 bases and 12 bases respectively, with 12 bases between them. Per the germline V gene, CDR1 is MNHEY and CDR2 is SVGEGT. The DNA for the CDR3 is TGTGCCAGCAGTTACTCGTGGGGGCGCGGGCAGTTCTTC. This translates into CASSYSWGRGQFF.